The clone carrying this TCR beta chain was counted a few times. This sample's time point: newly diagnosed GD, antithyroid drugs for less than 3 months. PBMCs provided the RNA from which the TCR library was made. J was trimmed by 10 bases and V by 5 bases; bases with no gene match: 6. CDR3 length: 14 amino acids. In germline, CDR1 is MNHNS, CDR2 SASEGT. Combining iRepertoire HTBI primers with Arm-PCR of CDR3 regions, the authors built TCR beta libraries. One entry per CDR3 protein results from TCRdb running MiXCR on the multiplex PCR reads. The sample lists approximately 390,000 distinct CDR3 sequences, around 16% occurring once. This sample stems from a study of regulatory T cells in long-lasting Graves disease. The same data also contributed to another study, on T cells in Graves' hyperthyroidism and ophthalmopathy. That report adds: Hyperthyroidism of Graves' type that showed no ophthalmopathy progression within 18 months was stable. Any patient presenting with uncontrolled infection, other autoimmune disease, pregnancy or lactation was left out. The blood repertoire included most of the expanded thyroid clonotypes above 0.001.

The material sequenced was peripheral blood mononuclear cells (PBMCs), taken at new diagnosis, from a patient treated with antithyroid drugs. This receptor was identified in a woman under 30 with Graves disease. The V and J genes are TRBV6-1 and TRBJ2-1; 12 bases match TRBD2. CDR3 loop: CASSPSGGAREQFF. The DNA for the CDR3 is TGTGCCAGCAGTCCTAGCGGGGGGGCGCGGGAGCAGTTCTTC.